These T cell receptor beta chains were read from a single sample in a study of shared clonotypes between healthy human individuals. Profiled with immunoSEQ multiplex PCR; TCRdb holds only in-frame clones, not every one. The top ten hold about 0.36% of the sample, which has 2 million to 2.5 million clones, around 92% seen once. The specimen sequenced was naive CD4+ T cells from PBMCs. These receptor sequences come from a man aged 18 to 30 in good health. Some clones in this sample may be carry-over from other donors' samples. Both conserved end residues are part of each CDR3. D genes are given only for firm matches. The size entry is marked missing in some rows and otherwise reads once, few, many or a size class.

d_call clone_size j_call v_call cdr3_aa cdr3_nt
NA once TRBJ1-2 TRBV25-1 CASSITVNCGYTF TGTGCCAGCAGTATTACAGTTAACTGTGGCTACACCTTC
NA few TRBJ2-7 TRBV7-9 CASRQIGDKGEQYF TGTGCCAGCAGACAAATAGGGGATAAAGGGGAACAGTACTTC
NA NA TRBJ2-2 TRBV13 CASSFGTTNTGELFF TGTGCCAGCAGCTTTGGGACAACGAACACCGGGGAGCTGTTTTTT
TRBD1 NA TRBJ2-7 TRBV7-9 CASSTGTGFYEQYF TGTGCCAGCAGCACGGGGACAGGGTTCTACGAGCAGTACTTC
NA NA TRBJ1-5 TRBV28 CASSLSGRPQHF TGTGCCAGCAGTTTATCCGGGAGGCCCCAGCATTTT
NA once TRBJ1-1 TRBV7-3 CASSTGRGTEAFF TGTGCCAGCAGTACAGGGAGAGGGACTGAAGCTTTCTTT
NA NA TRBJ2-6 TRBV7-9 CASSFWKAGANVLTF TGTGCCAGCAGCTTTTGGAAGGCTGGGGCCAACGTCCTGACTTTC
NA NA TRBJ2-3 TRBV7-2 CASSLVSQNTQYF TGTGCCAGCAGCTTAGTGTCGCAGAATACGCAGTATTTT
NA once TRBJ1-1 TRBV9 CASSPDSTNTEAFF TGTGCCAGCAGCCCGGACAGTACGAACACTGAAGCTTTCTTT
NA NA TRBJ2-1 TRBV4-2 CASSQDTNPGEQFF TGTGCCAGCAGCCAAGACACCAATCCCGGGGAGCAGTTCTTC
TRBD1 NA TRBJ2-7 TRBV9 CASSPRQGTPYEQYF TGTGCCAGCAGCCCGCGACAGGGGACCCCCTACGAGCAGTACTTC
NA NA TRBJ2-1 TRBV9 CASSVLGSSYNEQFF TGTGCCAGCAGCGTACTGGGGAGCTCCTACAATGAGCAGTTCTTC
TRBD2 NA TRBJ2-7 TRBV14 CASSQDSGGRQYF TGTGCCAGCAGCCAAGATAGCGGGGGGAGGCAGTACTTC
NA NA TRBJ2-3 TRBV6-5 CASRTGTDTQYF TGTGCCAGCAGGACTGGGACGGATACGCAGTATTTT
TRBD2 NA TRBJ2-7 TRBV5-1 CASMEGGSTHEQYF TGCGCCAGCATGGAGGGCGGGAGTACCCACGAGCAGTACTTC
NA NA TRBJ1-1 TRBV6-5 CASREDIFSGAFF TGTGCCAGCAGAGAAGATATTTTTAGCGGAGCTTTCTTT
NA NA TRBJ2-7 TRBV6-5 CASSSIRQAYEQYF TGTGCCAGCAGTTCCATCCGACAGGCCTACGAGCAGTACTTC
TRBD1 NA TRBJ2-3 TRBV19 CASGTGASGTQYF TGTGCCAGTGGGACAGGGGCCAGCGGTACGCAGTATTTT
TRBD2 NA TRBJ2-3 TRBV18 CASSLTSGTLADTQYF TGTGCCAGCTCACTTACTAGCGGGACCCTGGCAGATACGCAGTATTTT